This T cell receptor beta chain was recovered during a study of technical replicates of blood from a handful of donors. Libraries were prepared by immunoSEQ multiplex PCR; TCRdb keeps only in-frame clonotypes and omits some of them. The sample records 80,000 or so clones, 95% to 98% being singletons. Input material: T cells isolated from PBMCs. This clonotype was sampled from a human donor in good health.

This chain's CDR3 is CASSFGPGVNQPQHF. For the CDR3, the DNA is TGTGCCAGCAGTTTCGGCCCGGGAGTGAATCAGCCCCAGCATTTT. The chain combines TRBV6-6 with TRBJ1-5; D unclear. The V and J ends lost 4 bases and 4 bases respectively, with 14 bases between them. The CDR3 length is 15 residues. Per germline, CDR1 MNHNY and CDR2 SVGAGI (reference sequence).